The clone carrying this T cell receptor (beta chain) was counted a few times. Its antigen is not known. CDR3 length: 14 amino acids. Deletions cut 6 bases from V and 7 bases from J, with 18 bases between. This sample was included in a study of T-cell memory formation after mild COVID-19. TCRdb processed the 5' RACE reads anew with MiXCR; each CDR3 protein has one entry. The top ten clones hold approximately 22% of a sample with around 310,000 distinct CDR3 sequences, 20% to 25% of them seen once. Whole-study findings and limits: Contracting clones localized mainly to CM and EM when CD4+ and mainly to EMRA when CD8+.

This receptor was obtained from a man between 18 and 29 years old who had mild COVID-19 (a few samples of this study predate the infection). Cell type and time point are not known. The sample taken for sequencing was PBMCs or a T cell subset sorted from them (not recorded which). This chain links TRBV12-3 or TRBV12-4 with TRBJ1-1, with a possible D match to TRBD1 (6 bases). The CDR3 region has the DNA TGTGCCAGCAGAGATACAGGGCCCATAGTTGAAGCTTTCTTT. Its protein product is CASRDTGPIVEAFF.